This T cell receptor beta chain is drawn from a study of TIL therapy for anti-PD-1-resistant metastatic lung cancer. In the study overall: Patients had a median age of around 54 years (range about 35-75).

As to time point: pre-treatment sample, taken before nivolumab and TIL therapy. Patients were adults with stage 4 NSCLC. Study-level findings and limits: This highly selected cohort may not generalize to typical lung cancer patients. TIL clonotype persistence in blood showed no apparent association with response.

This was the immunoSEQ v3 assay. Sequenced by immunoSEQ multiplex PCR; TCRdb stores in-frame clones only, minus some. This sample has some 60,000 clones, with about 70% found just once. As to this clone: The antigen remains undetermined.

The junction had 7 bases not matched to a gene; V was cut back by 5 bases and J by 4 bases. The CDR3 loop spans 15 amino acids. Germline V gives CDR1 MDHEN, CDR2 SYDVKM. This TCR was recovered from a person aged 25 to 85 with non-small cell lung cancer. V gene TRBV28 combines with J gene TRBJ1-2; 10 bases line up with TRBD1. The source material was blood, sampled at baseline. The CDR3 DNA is TGTGCCAGCAGTCTACCGACAGGGGGCGTCTATGGCTACACCTTC. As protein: CASSLPTGGVYGYTF.